The clone carrying this T cell receptor beta chain has just a few counts. The data belong to a study of T cells after yellow fever vaccination. CDR3 length: 18 amino acids. With 6 bases removed from V and 0 bases from J, the gap between germline ends came to 21 bases. Germline lookup yields CDR1 MNHNY and CDR2 SVGAGI (reference sequence). From the 5' RACE reads, TCRdb called clonotypes with MiXCR, one entry per CDR3 protein. The sample has some 240,000 distinct CDR3 sequences, around 4.9% seen once. This chain uses TRBV6-6 with TRBJ1-5; TRBD1 is a possible D gene (5 bases). The TCR sequence derives from a man between 18 and 29 years old who received the YFV17D yellow fever vaccine. This specimen was CD4+ T cells sorted from PBMCs, taken on the day of the yellow fever booster vaccination. DNA of the CDR3: TGTGCCAGCAGCCAACCCTTTCAGGGAGAATATAGCAATCAGCCCCAGCATTTT. Translated: CASSQPFQGEYSNQPQHF.